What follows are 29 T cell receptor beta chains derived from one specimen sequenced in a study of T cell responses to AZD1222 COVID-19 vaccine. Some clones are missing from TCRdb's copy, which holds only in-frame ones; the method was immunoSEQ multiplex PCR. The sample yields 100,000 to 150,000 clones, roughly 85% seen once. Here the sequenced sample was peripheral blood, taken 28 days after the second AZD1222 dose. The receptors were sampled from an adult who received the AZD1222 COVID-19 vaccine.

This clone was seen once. Here the CDR3 DNA reads TGCGCCAGCAGCCAGGCGGGGGGAAACACCATATATTTT. Protein product: CASSQAGGNTIYF. The J gene is TRBJ1-3, the V gene TRBV4-3; D ambiguous. This CDR3 has 13 amino acids. CDR1 and CDR2 (germline): LGHNA, YSLEER. V was shortened by 3 bases and J by 4 bases, with 7 bases between the two germline ends.

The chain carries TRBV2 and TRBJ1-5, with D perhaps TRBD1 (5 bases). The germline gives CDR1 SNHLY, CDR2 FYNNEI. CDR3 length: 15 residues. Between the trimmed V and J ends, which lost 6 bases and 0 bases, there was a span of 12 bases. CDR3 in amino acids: CASRDGTGSNQPQHF. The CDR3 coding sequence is TGTGCCAGCAGAGACGGGACGGGTAGCAATCAGCCCCAGCATTTT.

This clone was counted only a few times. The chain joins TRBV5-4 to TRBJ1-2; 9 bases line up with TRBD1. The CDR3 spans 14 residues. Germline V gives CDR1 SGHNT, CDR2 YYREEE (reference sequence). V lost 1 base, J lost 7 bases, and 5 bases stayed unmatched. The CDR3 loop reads CASSLTGGRGGYTF. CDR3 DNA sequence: TGTGCCAGCAGCTTGACAGGGGGCAGAGGTGGCTACACCTTC.

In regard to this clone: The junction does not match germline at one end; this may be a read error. The CDR3 reads CSVAGDGF. CDR3 sequence (DNA): TGCAGCGTTGCGGGGGATGGCTTC. V is TRBV29-1 and J is TRBJ1-2, with a weak D call TRBD1 (5 bases). This CDR3 is built from 8 residues. CDR1 SQVTM and CDR2 ANQGSEA come from the germline V gene.

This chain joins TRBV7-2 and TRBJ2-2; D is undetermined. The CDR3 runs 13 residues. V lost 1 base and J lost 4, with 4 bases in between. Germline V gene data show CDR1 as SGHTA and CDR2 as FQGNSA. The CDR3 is CASSLGATGELFF. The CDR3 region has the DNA TGTGCCAGCAGCTTAGGGGCCACCGGGGAGCTGTTTTTT.

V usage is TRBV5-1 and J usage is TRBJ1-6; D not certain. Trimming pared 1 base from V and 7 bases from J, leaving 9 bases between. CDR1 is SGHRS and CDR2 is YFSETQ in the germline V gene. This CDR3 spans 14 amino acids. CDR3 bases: TGCGCCAGCAGCTTGTCAGTAGAGAATTCACCCCTCCACTTT. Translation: CASSLSVENSPLHF.

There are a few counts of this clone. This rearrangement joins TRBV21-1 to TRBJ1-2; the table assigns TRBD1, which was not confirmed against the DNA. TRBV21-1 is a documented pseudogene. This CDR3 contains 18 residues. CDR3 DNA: TGTGCCAGCAGCAAAGGCTACAGGTTTGCCCCGGCCCCATATGGCTACACCTTC. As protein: CASSKGYRFAPAPYGYTF.

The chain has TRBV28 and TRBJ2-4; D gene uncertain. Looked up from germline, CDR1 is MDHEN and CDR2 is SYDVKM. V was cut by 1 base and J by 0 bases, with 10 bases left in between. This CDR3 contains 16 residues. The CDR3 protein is CASSLSENQAKNIQYF. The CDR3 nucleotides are TGTGCCAGCAGTTTATCGGAAAACCAAGCCAAAAACATTCAGTACTTC.

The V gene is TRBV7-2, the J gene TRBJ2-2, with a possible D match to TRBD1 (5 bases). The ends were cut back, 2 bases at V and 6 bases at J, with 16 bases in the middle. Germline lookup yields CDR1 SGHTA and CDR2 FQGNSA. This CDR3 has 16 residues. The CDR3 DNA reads TGTGCCAGCAGCTTAAGATGGGAAGGGGCCGCCGGGGAGCTGTTTTTT. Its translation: CASSLRWEGAAGELFF.

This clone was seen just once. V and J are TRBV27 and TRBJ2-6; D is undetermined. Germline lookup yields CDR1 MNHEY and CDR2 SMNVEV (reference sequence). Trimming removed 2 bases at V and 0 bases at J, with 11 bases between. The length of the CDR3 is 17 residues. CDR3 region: CASSLRSEHSGANVLTF. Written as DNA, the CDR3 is TGTGCCAGCAGTTTACGGTCGGAACACTCTGGGGCCAACGTCCTGACTTTC.

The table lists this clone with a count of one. CDR3 residues: CASSPGPGELFF. In DNA form, the CDR3 reads TGTGCCAGCAGTCCCGGCCCCGGGGAGCTGTTTTTT. This chain links TRBV6-6 with TRBJ2-2, with D uncertain. The CDR3 sequence is 12 residues long. Germline V gives CDR1 MNHNY, CDR2 SVGAGI (reference sequence). V was cut by 5 bases and J by 6 bases, with 7 bases left in between.

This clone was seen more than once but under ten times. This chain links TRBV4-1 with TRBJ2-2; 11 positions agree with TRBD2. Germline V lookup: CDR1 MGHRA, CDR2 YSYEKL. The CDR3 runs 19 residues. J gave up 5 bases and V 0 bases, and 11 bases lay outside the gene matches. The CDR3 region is CASSQEKLAGGLRTGELFF. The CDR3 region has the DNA TGCGCCAGCAGCCAAGAGAAGCTAGCGGGGGGTCTAAGAACCGGGGAGCTGTTTTTT.

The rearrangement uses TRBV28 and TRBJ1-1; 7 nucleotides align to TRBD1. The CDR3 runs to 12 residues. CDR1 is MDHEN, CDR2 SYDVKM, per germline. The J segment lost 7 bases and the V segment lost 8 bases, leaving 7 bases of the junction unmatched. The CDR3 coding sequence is TGTGCCAGCGCGGGACAGACTGTTGAAGCTTTCTTT. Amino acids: CASAGQTVEAFF. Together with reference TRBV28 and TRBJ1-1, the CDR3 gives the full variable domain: DVKVTQSSRYLVKRTGEKVFLECVQDMDHENMFWYRQDPGLGLRLIYFSYDVKMKEKGDIPEGYSVSREKKERFSLILESASTNQTSMYLCASAGQTVEAFFGQGTRLTVV.

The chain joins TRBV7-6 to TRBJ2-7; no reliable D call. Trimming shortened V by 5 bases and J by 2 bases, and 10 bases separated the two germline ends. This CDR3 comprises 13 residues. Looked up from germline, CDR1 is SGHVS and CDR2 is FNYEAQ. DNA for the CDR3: TGTGCCAGCAGCCTCATTGGCGCCTACGAGCAGTACTTC. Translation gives CASSLIGAYEQYF.

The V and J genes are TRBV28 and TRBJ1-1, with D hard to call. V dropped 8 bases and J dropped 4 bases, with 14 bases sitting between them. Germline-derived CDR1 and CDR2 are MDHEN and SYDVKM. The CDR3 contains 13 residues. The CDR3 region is CASHQVGGTEAFF. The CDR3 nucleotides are TGTGCCAGCCACCAAGTTGGTGGCACTGAAGCTTTCTTT.

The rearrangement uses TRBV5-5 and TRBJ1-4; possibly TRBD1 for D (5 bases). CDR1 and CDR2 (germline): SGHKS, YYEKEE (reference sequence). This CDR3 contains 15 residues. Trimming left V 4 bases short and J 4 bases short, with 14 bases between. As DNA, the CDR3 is TGTGCCAGCAGCCAAGGGACGGTTGATAATGAAAAACTGTTTTTT. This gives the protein CASSQGTVDNEKLFF.

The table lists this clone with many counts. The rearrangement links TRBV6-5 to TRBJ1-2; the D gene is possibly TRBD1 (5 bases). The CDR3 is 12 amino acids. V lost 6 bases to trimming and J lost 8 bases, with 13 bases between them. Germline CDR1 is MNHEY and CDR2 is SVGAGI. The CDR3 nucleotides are TGTGCCAGCAGCCTCAAGGGGAACGGCTACACCTTC. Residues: CASSLKGNGYTF.

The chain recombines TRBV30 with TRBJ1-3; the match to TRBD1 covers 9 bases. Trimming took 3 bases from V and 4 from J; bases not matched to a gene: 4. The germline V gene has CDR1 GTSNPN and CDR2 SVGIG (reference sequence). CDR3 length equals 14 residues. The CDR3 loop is CAWRITGGGNTIYF. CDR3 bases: TGTGCCTGGAGGATAACAGGGGGCGGAAACACCATATATTTT. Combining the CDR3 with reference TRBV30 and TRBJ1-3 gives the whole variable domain SQTIHQWPATLVQPVGSPLSLECTVEGTSNPNLYWYRQAAGRGLQLLFYSVGIGQISSEVPQNLSASRPQDRQFILSSKKLLLSDSGFYLCAWRITGGGNTIYFGEGSWLTVV.

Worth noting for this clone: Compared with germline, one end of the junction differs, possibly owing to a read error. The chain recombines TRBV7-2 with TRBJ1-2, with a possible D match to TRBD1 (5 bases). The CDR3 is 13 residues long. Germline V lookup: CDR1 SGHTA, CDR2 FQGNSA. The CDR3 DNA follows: TGTGCCAGCAGCTTAGTTCAGGGTTATGGATACACCTTC. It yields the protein CASSLVQGYGYTF.

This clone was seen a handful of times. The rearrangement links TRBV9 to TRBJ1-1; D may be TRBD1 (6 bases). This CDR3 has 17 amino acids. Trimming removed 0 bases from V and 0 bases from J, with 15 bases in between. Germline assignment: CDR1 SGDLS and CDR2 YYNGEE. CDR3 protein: CASSVDPTGIMNTEAFF. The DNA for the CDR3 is TGTGCCAGCAGCGTAGACCCGACAGGCATCATGAACACTGAAGCTTTCTTT.

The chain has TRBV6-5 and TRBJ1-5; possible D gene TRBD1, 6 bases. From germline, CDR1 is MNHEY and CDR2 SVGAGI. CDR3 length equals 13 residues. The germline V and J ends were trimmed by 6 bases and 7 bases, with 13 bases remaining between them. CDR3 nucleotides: TGTGCCAGCAGGACAGGCCCACGGCAGCCCCAGCATTTT. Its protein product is CASRTGPRQPQHF.

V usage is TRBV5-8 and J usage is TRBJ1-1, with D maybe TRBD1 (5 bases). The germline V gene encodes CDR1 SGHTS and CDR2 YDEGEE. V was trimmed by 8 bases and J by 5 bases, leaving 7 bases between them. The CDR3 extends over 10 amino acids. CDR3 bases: TGTGCCAGAGGGGAGACTGAAGCTTTCTTT. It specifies CARGETEAFF.

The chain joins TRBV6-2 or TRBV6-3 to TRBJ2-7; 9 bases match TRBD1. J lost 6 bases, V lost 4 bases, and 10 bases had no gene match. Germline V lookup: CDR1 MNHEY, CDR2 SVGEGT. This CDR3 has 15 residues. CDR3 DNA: TGTGCCAGCAGTTTTCCACAGGGGGGACAGGGCGAGCAGTACTTC. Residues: CASSFPQGGQGEQYF.

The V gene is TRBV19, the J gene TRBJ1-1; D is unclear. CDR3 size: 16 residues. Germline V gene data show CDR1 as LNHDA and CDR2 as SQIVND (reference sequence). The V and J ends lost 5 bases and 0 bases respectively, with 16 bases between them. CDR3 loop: CASSPRYELMNTEAFF. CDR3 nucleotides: TGTGCCAGTAGTCCCAGATACGAACTCATGAACACTGAAGCTTTCTTT.

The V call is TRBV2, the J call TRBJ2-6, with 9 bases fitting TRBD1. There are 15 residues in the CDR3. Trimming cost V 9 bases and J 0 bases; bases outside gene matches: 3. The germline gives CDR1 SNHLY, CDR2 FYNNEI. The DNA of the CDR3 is TGTGCCAGAGGGACAGGGCCCTCTGGGGCCAACGTCCTGACTTTC. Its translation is CARGTGPSGANVLTF.

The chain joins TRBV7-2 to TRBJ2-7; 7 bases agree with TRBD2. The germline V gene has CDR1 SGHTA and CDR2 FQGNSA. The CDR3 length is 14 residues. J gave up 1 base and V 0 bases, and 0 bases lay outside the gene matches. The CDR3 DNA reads TGTGCCAGCAGCTTAGCGGGGGGGTCCTACGAGCAGTACTTC. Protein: CASSLAGGSYEQYF.

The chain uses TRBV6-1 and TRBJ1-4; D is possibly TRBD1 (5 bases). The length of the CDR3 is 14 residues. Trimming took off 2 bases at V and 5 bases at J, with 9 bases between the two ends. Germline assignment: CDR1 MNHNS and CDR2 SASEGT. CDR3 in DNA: TGTGCCAGCAGTGAAATTCAGGGAAATGAAAAACTGTTTTTT. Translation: CASSEIQGNEKLFF.

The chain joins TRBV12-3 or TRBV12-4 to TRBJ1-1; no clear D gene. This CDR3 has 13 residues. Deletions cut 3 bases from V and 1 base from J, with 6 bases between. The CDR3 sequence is CASSFTRNTEAFF. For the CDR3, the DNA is TGTGCCAGCAGTTTCACTAGGAACACTGAAGCTTTCTTT.

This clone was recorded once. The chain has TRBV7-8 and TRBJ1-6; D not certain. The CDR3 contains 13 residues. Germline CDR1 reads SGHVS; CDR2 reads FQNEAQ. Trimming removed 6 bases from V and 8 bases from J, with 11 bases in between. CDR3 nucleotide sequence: TGTGCCAGCAGAGAAAACAGCGATTCACCCCTCCACTTT. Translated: CASRENSDSPLHF. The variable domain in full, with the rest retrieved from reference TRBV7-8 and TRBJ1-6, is GAGVSQSPRYKVAKRGQDVALRCDPISGHVSLFWYQQALGQGPEFLTYFQNEAQLDKSGLPSDRFFAERPEGSVSTLKIQRTQQEDSAVYLCASRENSDSPLHFGNGTRLTVT.